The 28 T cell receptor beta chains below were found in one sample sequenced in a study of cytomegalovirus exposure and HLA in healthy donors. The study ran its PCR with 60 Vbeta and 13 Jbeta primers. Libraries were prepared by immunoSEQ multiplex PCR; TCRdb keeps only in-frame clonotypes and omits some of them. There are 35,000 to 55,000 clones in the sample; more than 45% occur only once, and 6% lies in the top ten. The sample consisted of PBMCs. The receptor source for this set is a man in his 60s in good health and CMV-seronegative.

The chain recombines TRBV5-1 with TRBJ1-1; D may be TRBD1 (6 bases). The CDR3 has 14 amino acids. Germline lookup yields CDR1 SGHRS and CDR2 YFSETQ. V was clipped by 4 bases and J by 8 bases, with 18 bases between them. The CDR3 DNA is TGCGCCAGCAGCCGTTCGATTCTACAGGGAGAAGCTTTCTTT. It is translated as CASSRSILQGEAFF.

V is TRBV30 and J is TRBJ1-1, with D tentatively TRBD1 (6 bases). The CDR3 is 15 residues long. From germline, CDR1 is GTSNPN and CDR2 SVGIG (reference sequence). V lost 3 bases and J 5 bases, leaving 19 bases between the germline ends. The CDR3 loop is CAWSRTSGGGTEAFF. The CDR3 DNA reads TGTGCCTGGAGCCGTACGTCTGGGGGCGGGACTGAAGCTTTCTTT.

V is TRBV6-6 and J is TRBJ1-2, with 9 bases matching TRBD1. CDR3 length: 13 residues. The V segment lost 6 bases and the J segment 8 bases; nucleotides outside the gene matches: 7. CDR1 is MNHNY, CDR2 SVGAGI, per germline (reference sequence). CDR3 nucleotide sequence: TGTGCCAGCAGCCCGACAGGGGGAAAGGGCTACACCTTC. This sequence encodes CASSPTGGKGYTF.

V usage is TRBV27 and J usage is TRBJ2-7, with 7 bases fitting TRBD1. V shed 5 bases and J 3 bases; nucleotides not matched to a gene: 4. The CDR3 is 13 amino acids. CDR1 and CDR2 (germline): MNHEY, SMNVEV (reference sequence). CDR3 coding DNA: TGTGCCAGCAGTGGGGGACAGTTCTACGAGCAGTACTTC. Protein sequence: CASSGGQFYEQYF.

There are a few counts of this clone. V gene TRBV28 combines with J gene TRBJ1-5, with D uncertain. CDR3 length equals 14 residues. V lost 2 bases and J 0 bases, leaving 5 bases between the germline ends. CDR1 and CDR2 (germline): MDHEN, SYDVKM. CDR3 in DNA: TGTGCCAGCAGTTTAGTTAATAGCAATCAGCCCCAGCATTTT. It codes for CASSLVNSNQPQHF.

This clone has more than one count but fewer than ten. The CDR3 DNA reads TGTGCCAGCAGTTTTAGCAGGGGGCGTGAGACCCAGTACTTC. Its protein is CASSFSRGRETQYF. The rearrangement joins TRBV27 to TRBJ2-5; TRBD1 agrees at 8 bases. The germline CDR1 and CDR2 sequences are MNHEY and SMNVEV (reference sequence). There are 14 residues in the CDR3. V gave up 3 bases and J gave up 5 bases; unmatched junction bases: 5.

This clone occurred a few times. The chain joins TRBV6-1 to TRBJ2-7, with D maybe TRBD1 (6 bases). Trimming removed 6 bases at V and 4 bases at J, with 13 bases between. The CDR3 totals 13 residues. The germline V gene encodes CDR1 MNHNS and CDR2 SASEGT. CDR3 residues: CASSLQGRYEQYF. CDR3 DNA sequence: TGTGCCAGCAGCTTACAGGGCCGGTACGAGCAGTACTTC.

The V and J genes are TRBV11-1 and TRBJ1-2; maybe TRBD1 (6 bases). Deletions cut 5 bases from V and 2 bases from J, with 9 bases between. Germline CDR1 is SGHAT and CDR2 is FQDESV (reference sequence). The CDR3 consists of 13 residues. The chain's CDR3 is CASSPQGNYGYTF. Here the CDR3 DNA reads TGTGCCAGCAGCCCGCAGGGGAACTATGGCTACACCTTC.

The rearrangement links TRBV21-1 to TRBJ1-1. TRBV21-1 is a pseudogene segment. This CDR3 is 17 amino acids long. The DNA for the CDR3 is TGTGCCAGCAGCAGGGAGGGGGGGAGGAGCCTGAACACTGAAGCTTTCTTT. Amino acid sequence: CASSREGGRSLNTEAFF.

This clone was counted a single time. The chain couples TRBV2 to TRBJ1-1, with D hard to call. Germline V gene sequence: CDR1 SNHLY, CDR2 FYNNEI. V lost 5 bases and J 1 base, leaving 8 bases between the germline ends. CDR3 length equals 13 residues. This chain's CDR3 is CASSLRGNTEAFF. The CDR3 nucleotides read TGTGCCAGCAGTCTACGGGGGAACACTGAAGCTTTCTTT.

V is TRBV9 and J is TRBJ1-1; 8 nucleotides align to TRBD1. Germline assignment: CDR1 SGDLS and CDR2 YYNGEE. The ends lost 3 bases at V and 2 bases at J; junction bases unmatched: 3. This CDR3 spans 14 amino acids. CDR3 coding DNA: TGTGCCAGCAGCGAGACAGGGGCCAACACTGAAGCTTTCTTT. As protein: CASSETGANTEAFF.

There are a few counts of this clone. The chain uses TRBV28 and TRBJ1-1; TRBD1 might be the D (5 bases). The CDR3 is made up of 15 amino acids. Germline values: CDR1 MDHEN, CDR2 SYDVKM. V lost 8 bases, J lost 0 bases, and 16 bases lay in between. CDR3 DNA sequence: TGTGCCAGCCTAAATGGAGGGGCGATGAACACTGAAGCTTTCTTT. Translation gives CASLNGGAMNTEAFF.

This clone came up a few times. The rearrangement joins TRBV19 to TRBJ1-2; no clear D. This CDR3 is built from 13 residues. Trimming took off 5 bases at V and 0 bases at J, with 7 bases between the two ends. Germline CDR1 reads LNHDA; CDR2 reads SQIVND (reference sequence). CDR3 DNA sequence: TGTGCCAGTAGTTTCGGGGCTAACTATGGCTACACCTTC. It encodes CASSFGANYGYTF.

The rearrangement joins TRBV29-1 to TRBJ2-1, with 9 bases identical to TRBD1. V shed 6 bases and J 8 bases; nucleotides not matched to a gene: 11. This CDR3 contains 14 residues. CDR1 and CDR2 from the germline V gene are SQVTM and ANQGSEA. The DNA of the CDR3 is TGCAGCGTGAAAGACCAGGGACAGGGCTATGAGCAGTTCTTC. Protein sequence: CSVKDQGQGYEQFF.

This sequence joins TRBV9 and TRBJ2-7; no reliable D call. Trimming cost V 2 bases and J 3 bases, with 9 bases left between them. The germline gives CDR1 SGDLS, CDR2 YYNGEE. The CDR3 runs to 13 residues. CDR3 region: CASSVGKGYEQYF. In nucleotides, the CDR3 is TGTGCCAGCAGCGTGGGCAAAGGCTACGAGCAGTACTTC.

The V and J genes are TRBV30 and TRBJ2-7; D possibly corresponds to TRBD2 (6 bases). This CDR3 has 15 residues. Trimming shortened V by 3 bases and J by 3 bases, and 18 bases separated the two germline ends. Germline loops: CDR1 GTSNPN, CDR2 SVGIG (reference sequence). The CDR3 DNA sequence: TGTGCCTGGAGCAGTGCTGCGGGACGCCACTACGAGCAGTACTTC. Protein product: CAWSSAAGRHYEQYF.

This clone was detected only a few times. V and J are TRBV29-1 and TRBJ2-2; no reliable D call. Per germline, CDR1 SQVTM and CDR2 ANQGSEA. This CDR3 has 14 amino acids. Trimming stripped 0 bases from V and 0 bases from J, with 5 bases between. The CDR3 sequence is CSVEDGANTGELFF. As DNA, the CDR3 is TGCAGCGTTGAAGACGGAGCGAACACCGGGGAGCTGTTTTTT.

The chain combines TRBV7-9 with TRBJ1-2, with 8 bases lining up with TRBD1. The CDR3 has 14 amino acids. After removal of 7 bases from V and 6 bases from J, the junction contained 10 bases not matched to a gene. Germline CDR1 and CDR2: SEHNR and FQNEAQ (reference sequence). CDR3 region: CASTVDQGAHGYTF. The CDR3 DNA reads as TGTGCCAGCACCGTTGACCAGGGGGCTCATGGCTACACCTTC. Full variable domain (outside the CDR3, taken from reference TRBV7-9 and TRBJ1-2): DTGVSQNPRHKITKRGQNVTFRCDPISEHNRLYWYRQTLGQGPEFLTYFQNEAQLEKSRLLSDRFSAERPKGSFSTLEIQRTEQGDSAMYLCASTVDQGAHGYTFGSGTRLTVV.

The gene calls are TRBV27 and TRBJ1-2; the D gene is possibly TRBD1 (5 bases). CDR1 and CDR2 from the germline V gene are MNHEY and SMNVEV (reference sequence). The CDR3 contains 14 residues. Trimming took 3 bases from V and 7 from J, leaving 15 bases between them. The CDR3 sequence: CASSFSARVGGYTF. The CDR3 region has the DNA TGTGCCAGCAGTTTCTCGGCCAGGGTAGGTGGCTACACCTTC.

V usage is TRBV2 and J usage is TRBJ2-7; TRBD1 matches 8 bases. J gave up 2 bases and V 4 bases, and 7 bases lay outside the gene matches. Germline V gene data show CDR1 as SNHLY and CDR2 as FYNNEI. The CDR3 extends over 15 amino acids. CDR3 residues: CASSAAPGQAYEQYF. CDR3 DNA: TGTGCCAGCAGTGCAGCCCCGGGACAGGCCTACGAGCAGTACTTC.

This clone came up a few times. The CDR3 region has the DNA TGTGCCAGCAGCCAAGCCGGGACTAACCAAGAGACCCAGTACTTC. Translated, it gives CASSQAGTNQETQYF. The chain uses TRBV4-2 and TRBJ2-5; TRBD2 aligns across 7 bases. This CDR3 is built from 15 residues. J gave up 0 bases and V 1 base, and 2 bases lay outside the gene matches. CDR1 LGHNA and CDR2 YNFKEQ come from the germline V gene.

The CDR3 coding sequence is TGTGCCAGCGCCTACATAGGGGGAAAGGGCTCTGGAAACACCATATATTTT. Its protein product is CASAYIGGKGSGNTIYF. J is TRBJ1-3 and V is TRBV2; TRBD1 is a possible D gene (6 bases). Trimming pared 8 bases from V and 0 bases from J, leaving 20 bases between. Germline-derived CDR1 and CDR2 are SNHLY and FYNNEI. This CDR3 region has 17 residues.

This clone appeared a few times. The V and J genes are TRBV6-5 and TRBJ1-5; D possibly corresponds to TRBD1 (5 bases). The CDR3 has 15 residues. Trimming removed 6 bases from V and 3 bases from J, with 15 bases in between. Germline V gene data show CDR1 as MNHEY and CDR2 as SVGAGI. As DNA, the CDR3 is TGTGCCAGCAGCTGGCGGGGCGGTTCCAATCAGCCCCAGCATTTT. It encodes CASSWRGGSNQPQHF.

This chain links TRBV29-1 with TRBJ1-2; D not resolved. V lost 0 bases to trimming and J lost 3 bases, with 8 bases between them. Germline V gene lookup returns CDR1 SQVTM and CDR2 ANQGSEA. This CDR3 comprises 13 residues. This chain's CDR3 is CSVEDRGYYGYTF. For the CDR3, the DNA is TGCAGCGTTGAAGATCGAGGGTACTATGGCTACACCTTC.

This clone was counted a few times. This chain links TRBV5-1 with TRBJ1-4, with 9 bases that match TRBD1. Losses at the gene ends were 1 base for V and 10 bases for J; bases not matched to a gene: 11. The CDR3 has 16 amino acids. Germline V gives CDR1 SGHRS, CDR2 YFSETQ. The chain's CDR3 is CASSLTLQGAGRKLFF. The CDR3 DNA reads TGCGCCAGCAGCTTGACCCTACAGGGGGCAGGGCGAAAACTGTTTTTT.

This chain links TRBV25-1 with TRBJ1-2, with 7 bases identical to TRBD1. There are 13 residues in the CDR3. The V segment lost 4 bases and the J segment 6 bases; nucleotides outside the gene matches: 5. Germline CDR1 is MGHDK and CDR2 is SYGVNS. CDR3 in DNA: TGTGCCAGCAGTGTTGGACAGGCGCATGGCTACACCTTC. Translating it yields CASSVGQAHGYTF.

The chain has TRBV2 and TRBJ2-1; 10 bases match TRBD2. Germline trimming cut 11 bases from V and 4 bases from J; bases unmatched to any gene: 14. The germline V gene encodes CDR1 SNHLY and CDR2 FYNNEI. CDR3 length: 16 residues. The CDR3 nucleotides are TGTGCCCAATACAAGACTAGCGGGCCGAAATACAATGAGCAGTTCTTC. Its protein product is CAQYKTSGPKYNEQFF.

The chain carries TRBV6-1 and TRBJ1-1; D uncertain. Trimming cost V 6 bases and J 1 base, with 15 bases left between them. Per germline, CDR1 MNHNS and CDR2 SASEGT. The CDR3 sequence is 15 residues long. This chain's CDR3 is CASRSQTSGNTEAFF. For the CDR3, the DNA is TGTGCCAGCAGGTCCCAGACTTCGGGGAACACTGAAGCTTTCTTT.